These 14 T cell receptor beta chains originate from one sample sequenced in a study of human T cells and chemical hapten exposure. In TCRdb, the RACE reads were re-called with MiXCR into one record per CDR3 protein. The repertoire holds 80,000 to 95,000 distinct CDR3 sequences, roughly 9.6% seen once, with roughly 2% in the top ten. Sample time point: patch test 2, 6 weeks after DPC sensitization. Treatment: therapeutic diphenylcyclopropenone sensitization with weekly scalp DPC. The sample consisted of whole blood, taken in connection with sensitization to the hapten diphenylcyclopropenone (DPC). These receptor sequences come from a middle-aged man with alopecia areata. Some clones in this sample may be carry-over from other donors' samples.

This clonotype was observed a handful of times. V usage is TRBV28 and J usage is TRBJ2-6; perhaps TRBD2 as D (6 bases). Trimming took 4 bases from V and 4 from J, leaving 14 bases between them. CDR1 MDHEN and CDR2 SYDVKM come from the germline V gene. The CDR3 is made up of 16 amino acids. The CDR3 spells CASSSPEGLGANVLTF. CDR3 DNA: TGTGCCAGCAGTTCCCCGGAGGGGTTGGGGGCCAACGTCCTGACTTTC.

The genes are TRBV5-1 and TRBJ1-1; unclear D gene. V was pared by 4 bases and J by 3 bases, with 4 bases between. The CDR3 has 11 residues. Germline-derived CDR1 and CDR2 are SGHRS and YFSETQ. This CDR3 reads CASSADTEAFF. The CDR3 DNA follows: TGCGCCAGCAGCGCCGACACTGAAGCTTTCTTT.

The J gene is TRBJ1-5, the V gene TRBV19; D is perhaps TRBD1 (6 bases). This CDR3 spans 14 amino acids. The germline V gene has CDR1 LNHDA and CDR2 SQIVND (reference sequence). With 6 bases removed from V and 3 bases from J, the gap between germline ends came to 12 bases. The CDR3 protein is CASSRDTYNQPQHF. In DNA form, the CDR3 reads TGTGCCAGTAGCAGGGACACGTACAATCAGCCCCAGCATTTT. The full variable domain, in which reference TRBV19 and TRBJ1-5 provide the parts outside the CDR3, is DGGITQSPKYLFRKEGQNVTLSCEQNLNHDAMYWYRQDPGQGLRLIYYSQIVNDFQKGDIAEGYSVSREKKESFPLTVTSAQKNPTAFYLCASSRDTYNQPQHFGDGTRLSIL.

Ten or more counts support this clonotype. V is TRBV20-1 and J is TRBJ1-3; a possible D gene is TRBD1 (5 bases). Per the germline V gene, CDR1 is DFQATT and CDR2 is SNEGSKA (reference sequence). V shed 3 bases and J shed 8 bases, with 14 bases lying between them. CDR3 size: 13 residues. This CDR3 reads CSASSQGLYTIYF. In DNA form, the CDR3 reads TGCAGTGCTAGTAGTCAGGGTCTTTACACCATATATTTT.

This clonotype was detected a few times. J is TRBJ2-5 and V is TRBV19; no definite D call. The CDR3 loop spans 13 amino acids. V was pared by 5 bases and J by 5 bases, with 12 bases between. The germline CDR1 and CDR2 sequences are LNHDA and SQIVND (reference sequence). The chain's CDR3 is CASSFLGSETQYF. CDR3 coding DNA: TGTGCCAGTAGTTTTCTCGGATCGGAGACCCAGTACTTC.

There are a few counts of this clonotype. This chain links TRBV12-3 or TRBV12-4 with TRBJ1-1, with 7 bases fitting TRBD1. CDR3 length equals 15 residues. V gave up 5 bases and J gave up 1 base; unmatched junction bases: 7. The CDR3 sequence is CASSPRTGGNTEAFF. The CDR3 coding sequence is TGTGCCAGCAGTCCTCGGACAGGCGGGAACACTGAAGCTTTCTTT.

V is TRBV7-3 and J is TRBJ2-6; TRBD1 aligns across 7 bases. The V gene's germline CDR1 is SGHTA and CDR2 FQGTGA. This CDR3 comprises 16 residues. Trimming removed 5 bases from V and 1 base from J; junction bases left unmatched: 5. Written as DNA, the CDR3 is TGTGCCAGCAGCAAACAGACAGGGTCTGGGGCCAACGTCCTGACTTTC. Protein product: CASSKQTGSGANVLTF.

The chain carries TRBV6-2 or TRBV6-3 and TRBJ2-1; TRBD2 matches 15 bases. With 6 bases clipped from V and 9 bases from J, the junction kept 9 bases outside the gene matches. Germline loops: CDR1 MNHEY, CDR2 SVGEGT. The CDR3 runs to 16 residues. The CDR3, as DNA: TGTGCCAGCAGCAGCTATGGACTAGCGGGAGGGCGTGAGCAGTTCTTC. Amino acids: CASSSYGLAGGREQFF.

The rearrangement joins TRBV6-5 to TRBJ2-5; no firm D call. The CDR3 is 15 residues long. V gave up 2 bases and J gave up 1 base, with 11 bases separating them. The V gene's germline CDR1 is MNHEY and CDR2 SVGAGI. The CDR3 reads CASSYTSWSQETQYF. The CDR3 nucleotides read TGTGCCAGCAGTTACACTTCTTGGTCCCAAGAGACCCAGTACTTC.

The chain carries TRBV12-5 and TRBJ1-1; perhaps TRBD1 as D (6 bases). Trimming removed 0 bases from V and 4 bases from J, with 6 bases in between. CDR1 is LGHNT and CDR2 is FRNRAP in the germline V gene. CDR3 length: 13 residues. The DNA for the CDR3 is TGTGCTAGTGGTTTGGTAGGGGGCACTGAAGCTTTCTTT. It codes for CASGLVGGTEAFF.

The chain employs TRBV20-1 and TRBJ2-1; D remains unclear. Trimming stripped 3 bases from V and 0 bases from J, with 15 bases between. Per germline, CDR1 DFQATT and CDR2 SNEGSKA (reference sequence). This CDR3 has 16 amino acids. CDR3 protein: CSASPLFRASYNEQFF. CDR3 bases: TGCAGTGCTAGCCCCCTCTTCCGGGCCTCCTACAATGAGCAGTTCTTC.

The chain recombines TRBV10-3 with TRBJ2-1; 14 nucleotides align to TRBD2. In germline, CDR1 is ENHRY, CDR2 SYGVKD. The CDR3 contains 16 residues. V trimming: 3 bases; J trimming: 10 bases; junction bases outside the gene matches: 8. The CDR3 loop reads CAISDLLGLAGEEQFF. The CDR3 DNA is TGTGCCATCAGTGATCTCTTGGGACTAGCGGGAGAGGAGCAGTTCTTC.

This clonotype was counted a few times. This chain uses TRBV6-2 or TRBV6-3 with TRBJ2-3; possibly TRBD1 or TRBD2 for D (5 bases each). V lost 6 bases to trimming and J lost 6 bases, with 13 bases between them. This CDR3 region has 13 residues. The germline V gene encodes CDR1 MNHEY and CDR2 SVGEGT. The CDR3 bases are TGTGCCAGCAGCGCCGGGACCCACGATACGCAGTATTTT. Its translation is CASSAGTHDTQYF.

There are a few counts of this clonotype. This sequence joins TRBV6-2 or TRBV6-3 and TRBJ1-5; D ambiguous. V was cut by 10 bases and J by 4 bases, with 20 bases left in between. The CDR3 length is 15 residues. Germline V lookup: CDR1 MNHEY, CDR2 SVGEGT. The CDR3 loop reads CATLNPVGFNQPQHF. CDR3 bases: TGTGCCACCCTAAACCCGGTAGGATTTAATCAGCCCCAGCATTTT.